This is a list of T cell receptor beta chains from one sample in a study of blood T cell repertoires in COVID-19. This table comes from immunoSEQ multiplex PCR, and its TCRdb copy is limited to in-frame clones, with some not included. The sample includes about 54,000 clones, about nine tenths seen only once; the top ten take approximately 29%. The sequenced sample was peripheral blood. These receptors were collected from a human donor in a cohort sampled during active COVID-19. Each CDR3 is given with its conserved first and last residue. A D gene is named only where the DNA matches it firmly.

NA,TRBJ1-1,TRBV2,CASSEGLNTEAFF
NA,TRBJ1-1,TRBV2,CASSSQMNTEAFF
NA,TRBJ2-1,TRBV1,CTSSQDRASGGSSYNEQFF
NA,TRBJ1-1,TRBV27,CASSLSRGTEAFF
NA,TRBJ2-7,TRBV18,CASSLHYEQYF
NA,TRBJ1-2,TRBV4-2,CASSLSGTNYGYTF
NA,TRBJ1-5,TRBV6-5,CASSTAGGSQPQHF
TRBD1,TRBJ1-2,TRBV11-1,CASSNRGDNGYTF
NA,TRBJ2-7,TRBV7-9,CASSLARPGSYEQYF
NA,TRBJ2-1,TRBV13,CASSLRGLGRNEQFF
TRBD2,TRBJ2-1,TRBV24-1,CATSDLRGLAGRNEQFF
NA,TRBJ1-1,TRBV2,CASSEVQVNTEAFF
TRBD1,TRBJ2-6,TRBV18,CASSPPGQGDVLTF
NA,TRBJ1-1,TRBV2,CASSDTGGTEAFF
TRBD1,TRBJ2-5,TRBV7-9,CASSPGTGLSETQYF
TRBD1,TRBJ1-2,TRBV5-1,CASSFTQGGYGYTF
TRBD1,TRBJ1-3,TRBV20-1,CSARGGQGGNTIYF
TRBD1,TRBJ1-2,TRBV6-4,CASSEGTGLNYGYTF
NA,TRBJ2-3,TRBV5-1,CASSSGADTQYF
NA,TRBJ1-2,TRBV2,CASSEALPAYGYTF
TRBD2,TRBJ2-1,TRBV10-3,CAISASGTSGSNEQFF
TRBD1,TRBJ1-1,TRBV7-3,CASSLRQGRDTEAFF
NA,TRBJ2-5,TRBV27,CASSLTGWRETQYF
NA,TRBJ2-7,TRBV3-1/TRBV3-2,CASGMGTGAYEQYF
NA,TRBJ2-3,TRBV12-5,CASGLGGVPDTQYF
NA,TRBJ2-1,TRBV7-3,CASSLTSNNEQFF
TRBD2,TRBJ2-5,TRBV5-6,CASSSPMGEGWGTQYF
NA,TRBJ1-4,TRBV5-4,CASSSSGLSKEKLFF
TRBD1,TRBJ1-1,TRBV2,CASRGTGVTEAFF
TRBD1,TRBJ1-5,TRBV19,CASRQLDRANQPQHF
NA,TRBJ2-1,TRBV5-1,CASSLANQGTYNEQFF
NA,TRBJ1-2,TRBV5-1,CASTANWETLYGYTF
NA,TRBJ2-5,TRBV5-4,CASSLANGKEETQYF
TRBD1,TRBJ2-7,TRBV29-1,CSVSTGAYEQYF
TRBD1,TRBJ2-4,TRBV10-3,CAISADRGFAKNIQYF
TRBD1,TRBJ2-1,TRBV9,CASSVRADRGSSYNEQFF
TRBD1,TRBJ2-7,TRBV19,CASSDRGSYEQYF
NA,TRBJ2-7,TRBV3-1/TRBV3-2,CASSPGPKAQALSYEQYF
NA,TRBJ2-7,TRBV28,CASSPLTEVGRSYEQYF
NA,TRBJ1-5,TRBV12-2,CASRRTGTAQPQHF
NA,TRBJ2-3,TRBV9,CASSVGIRRRGSTDTQYF
NA,TRBJ2-1,TRBV3-1/TRBV3-2,CASSPQGRSSYNEQFF
NA,TRBJ2-7,TRBV6-5,CASSYGGPSYEQYF
NA,TRBJ2-5,TRBV9,CASSVAPGGETQYF
TRBD2,TRBJ2-1,TRBV19,CASSIGASGRWFNEQFF
TRBD1,TRBJ1-4,TRBV6-5,CASSYSGTGIEKLFF
NA,TRBJ1-2,TRBV6-5,CASETGTSGYTF
TRBD1,TRBJ2-3,TRBV30,CACDQGATNAALYF
NA,TRBJ2-7,TRBV12-3/TRBV12-4,CASSFGEGGEQYF
TRBD1,TRBJ1-2,TRBV2,CASSGQGVIYGYTF
NA,TRBJ2-7,TRBV27,CASSPQLFYEQYF
NA,TRBJ2-7,TRBV2,CASSEGGGGPTSYEQYF
NA,TRBJ2-3,TRBV7-2,CASSLSLTDTQYF
NA,TRBJ2-7,TRBV5-1,CASSLTLSVEQYF
NA,TRBJ1-4,TRBV6-5,CASRATNEKLFF